The clone carrying this TCR beta chain was detected only a few times. The antigen is not known. CDR3 length equals 13 residues. Between the trimmed V and J ends, which lost 4 bases and 6 bases, there was a span of 12 bases. CDR1 and CDR2 from the germline V gene are MNHEY and SVGEGT. The data were taken from a study of glioma-infiltrating T cells. Whole-study findings and limits: Gliomas, especially low-grade, showed above-expected tissue-blood divergence; non-neoplastic patients showed below. Tissue and blood shared very few CDR3 sequences.

Amplification of TCR alpha and beta CDR3 regions from RNA used iRepertoire nested multiplex PCR. TCRdb processed the multiplex PCR reads anew with MiXCR; each CDR3 protein has one entry. The sample lists more than 110,000 distinct CDR3 sequences, 30% to 40% occurring once. The genes are TRBV6-2 or TRBV6-3 and TRBJ1-2, with a possible D match to TRBD1 (5 bases). The sequenced material came from glioma tissue, nonneoplastic brain tissue, or PBMCs (not recorded which). The sequence was obtained from a human donor with low-grade glioma or glioblastoma, undergoing nonglioma brain surgery, or in good health (not recorded which). The CDR3 reads CASSSRAPDGYTF. CDR3 DNA sequence: TGTGCCAGCAGTTCCAGGGCTCCGGATGGCTACACCTTC.